One and the same sample provided the 5 T cell receptor beta chains below, sequenced in a study of cytomegalovirus exposure and HLA in healthy donors. PCR involved 60 Vbeta and 13 Jbeta primers. Data came from immunoSEQ multiplex PCR; TCRdb stores just in-frame clones and leaves some out. The sample yields about 150,000 clones, more than 75% seen once. Sequencing input: PBMCs. The receptors come from a male donor in good health and CMV-seronegative.

The chain employs TRBV10-3 and TRBJ2-7; no reliable D call. The CDR3 runs 14 residues. Germline V gene lookup returns CDR1 ENHRY and CDR2 SYGVKD. Trimming cost V 10 bases and J 6 bases, with 22 bases left between them. The DNA of the CDR3 is TGTGCCAGCTCCCCCCAGAACCCCCTTCTCGAGCAGTACTTC. Protein product: CASSPQNPLLEQYF.

This chain joins TRBV30 and TRBJ1-6, with 8 positions matching TRBD1. CDR3 length: 17 amino acids. V gave up 0 bases and J gave up 2 bases; unmatched junction bases: 6. Germline CDR1 GTSNPN, CDR2 SVGIG (reference sequence). The CDR3 region is CAWSVDRGVPYNSPLHF. The CDR3 coding sequence is TGTGCCTGGAGTGTTGACAGGGGAGTCCCCTATAATTCACCCCTCCACTTT.

This clone was counted between two and nine times. The chain couples TRBV6-1 to TRBJ2-7, with D perhaps matching TRBD1 (6 bases). V lost 10 bases and J 6 bases, leaving 16 bases between the germline ends. This CDR3 has 12 residues. CDR1 is MNHNS and CDR2 is SASEGT in the germline V gene. CDR3 in amino acids: CATHPRGSEQYF. The CDR3 coding sequence is TGTGCCACCCATCCCAGGGGCTCCGAGCAGTACTTC.

This chain uses TRBV18 with TRBJ2-5, with D unclear. CDR3 length: 13 residues. Germline V gives CDR1 KGHSH, CDR2 LQKENI. V was trimmed by 3 bases and J by 2 bases, leaving 7 bases between them. CDR3 sequence (DNA): TGTGCCAGCTCACCGGCAGTACAAGAGACCCAGTACTTC. Translated: CASSPAVQETQYF.

The gene calls are TRBV5-6 and TRBJ2-7; tentative D call: TRBD1 (6 bases). The ends were cut back, 5 bases at V and 2 bases at J, with 14 bases in the middle. This CDR3 contains 14 residues. Per germline, CDR1 SGHDT and CDR2 YYEEEE. DNA for the CDR3: TGTGCCAGCAGTTACCGGGACACAGCCTACGAGCAGTACTTC. Its protein product is CASSYRDTAYEQYF.